This T cell receptor (beta chain) was retrieved from a study of T cells in Graves' hyperthyroidism and ophthalmopathy (dated by TCRdb to the late 2010s). Context from the whole study: Peripheral blood samples were taken at initial diagnosis, before any treatment was given. A discovery cohort of approximately 100 patients, about 40 with Graves' ophthalmopathy and 55 to 60 with stable Graves' hyperthyroidism, was used to find distinguishing TCR V-J signatures. Prospective prediction of ophthalmopathy was tested in an independent validation cohort consisting of roughly 20 hyperthyroidism patients and more than 15 patients who later progressed to ophthalmopathy. The 100 discovery patients were divided at random into training and test sets in a 7:3 ratio. In addition, the study compared T-cell repertoires in thyroid tissue and in blood from several Graves' hyperthyroidism patients. Once sampling was done, hyperthyroidism patients were given methimazole at a starting dose of 30 mg daily, whereas ophthalmopathy patients were given high-dose intravenous methylprednisolone. According to the paper, TCR Vbeta CDR3 sequencing was carried out on 135 peripheral blood samples, which came from under 50 ophthalmopathy, around 74 hyperthyroidism and around 17 progressor patients.

The research as a whole found: Sample size was not statistically predetermined, and investigators were not blinded to group allocation. Most expanded thyroid clonotypes (frequency above 0.001) were also detected in blood, suggesting blood repertoires may reflect thyroid immune responses. In cross-validation, a model built on a 13 V-J signature told ophthalmopathy apart from stable hyperthyroidism with less than 90% sensitivity and around 81% specificity, and in testing the same model reached 80%/75%. During validation, the model predicted progression to ophthalmopathy a median of approximately 7 months ahead of onset, with 70.59% sensitivity and 72% to 80% specificity.

Concerning this clonotype itself: Which antigen it targets is not known. The input lacks base qualities; no much larger clone sits a single base away.

The TCR beta CDR3 regions were amplified from RNA transcripts. The first round of RT-PCR for the TCR CDR3 was performed with the HTBI primer set and the Qiagen OneStep RT-PCR kit. Libraries were constructed in a second round of multiplex PCR, after which size selection and purification were performed. Paired-end sequencing of the libraries was performed with 100 bp reads on an Illumina HiSeq2000. For the original study's pipeline: SOAPnuke was used to process the raw data, with reads discarded if the reads contained adapters or uncalled bases, had a mean Phred below 15, or lacked an exact constant-primer or identifier match. COPE v1.2.5 was used to merge the high-quality paired reads, and each unique nucleotide sequence was defined as a clonotype. Clonotypes were aligned to IMGT TRBV, TRBD and TRBJ reference segments using MiTCR v1.1. The analysis included only V-J combinations with a frequency above 0.0001, which together covered 99% to 99.2% of the repertoires. The TCS score was defined as the ratio of F50 (clonal expansion) to E x V (chaos), calculated using BLOSUM62-based TCRdist between CDR3 peptides within each V-J. Welch's t-statistics and random forest reduced 450 to 600 V-J features to 13, which were used in a naive Bayes classifier (R e1071). TCRdb's own reprocessing of the public reads used fastp at Q25 and MiXCR and kept productive beta chains. Every distinct CDR3 protein forms one entry, paired with its most common genes and DNA. TCRdb, not the authors, supplied the V and J calls. In this sample the table shows hundreds of thousands of distinct CDR3 sequences, 15% to 20% of which occur a single time. Of the sample, less than 4.5% falls within the top ten clones.

Graves' hyperthyroidism was defined as stable when no progression to ophthalmopathy occurred over 18 months of follow-up. The hyperthyroidism patients were between 18 and 65 years old and newly diagnosed, with a disease duration of less than 2 months. Any patient with an uncontrolled infection, another autoimmune disease, pregnancy or lactation was excluded. Diagnoses were based on clinical symptoms, serum thyroxine and TRAb, thyroid ultrasound and orbital computed tomography. PBMCs were separated from under 12 ml of fresh peripheral blood using Ficoll-Paque density gradient centrifugation. Total RNA was extracted using Trizol reagent, and RNA quality was assessed on an Agilent 2100 Bioanalyzer. Deletion took 3 bases off V and 0 bases off J, with a span of 6 bases between the germline ends. CDR1 and CDR2 were assigned from the germline V gene (reference sequence) as LNHDA and SQIVND. The CDR3 sequence holds 15 residues, the cysteine and phenylalanine included. Just the 45-base CDR3 DNA is kept, in frame starting at base 1.

Sequencing was carried out using blood. The sequence came from a woman in her twenties or thirties with Graves' hyperthyroidism. The chain was built from TRBV19 and TRBJ2-6; TRBD2 is possibly the D segment (6 matching bases). The DNA sequence is as follows: TGTGCCAGTAGTATGGGGGGCTCTGGGGCCAACGTCCTGACTTTC. This is translated as CASSMGGSGANVLTF.